Reported below is one T cell receptor (beta chain). Its antigen is unidentified. These data belong to a study of cytomegalovirus exposure and HLA in healthy donors. Study results and caveats: After further analysis at a later stage, 15,000 to 20,000 TCR beta sequences were associated with HLA alleles at 0.05 false discovery rate.

A multiplex PCR was run with 60 Vbeta primers and 13 Jbeta primers. Using immunoSEQ multiplex PCR, the repertoire was profiled, and TCRdb retains in-frame clones only, with some absent. The sample has 52,000 or so clones; roughly 76% are singletons. The CDR3 runs 15 residues. Germline V gene sequence: CDR1 MDHEN, CDR2 SYDVKM. Germline trimming cut 3 bases from V and 2 bases from J; bases unmatched to any gene: 7. This TCR derives from a woman aged 40 to 50 in good health and CMV-seropositive. The chain uses TRBV28 and TRBJ2-7; 7 nucleotides align to TRBD1. Sequencing was performed on PBMCs. DNA of the CDR3: TGTGCCAGCAGTTTTCTATTCGGGACAGCCTACGAGCAGTACTTC. Translated: CASSFLFGTAYEQYF.